These 22 T cell receptor beta chains originate from one sample sequenced in a study of T-cell memory formation after mild COVID-19 (dated by TCRdb to about 2021). Library preparation used 5' RACE. The sequencer listed for this sample is Illumina NovaSeq 6000. The raw public data were reprocessed by TCRdb itself: fastp quality trimming at Q25, MiXCR clonotype calling, in-frame beta chains only. Every distinct CDR3 protein forms one entry, paired with its most common genes and DNA. The sample includes 300,000 to 400,000 distinct CDR3 sequences, with 20% to 25% observed a single time. Of the sample, 12% falls within the top ten clones. Input material: PBMCs or a T cell subset sorted from them (not recorded which). These receptors were collected from an adult woman who had mild COVID-19 (a few samples of this study predate the infection). The sample titles of this study are shuffled in the database, so cell type and time point are left out; the donor was told from shared clones.

The V call is TRBV20-1, the J call TRBJ1-5; TRBD1 matches 8 bases. The CDR3 consists of 14 residues. With 6 bases clipped from V and 6 bases from J, the junction kept 10 bases outside the gene matches. From germline, CDR1 is DFQATT and CDR2 SNEGSKA (reference sequence). CDR3 sequence: CSAIHTGGGQPQHF. DNA of the CDR3: TGCAGTGCCATACATACAGGGGGAGGTCAGCCCCAGCATTTT.

This clonotype was detected once. The genes are TRBV7-8 and TRBJ2-3; D is undetermined. The length of the CDR3 is 15 residues. The germline gives CDR1 SGHVS, CDR2 FQNEAQ. Trimming pared 5 bases from V and 2 bases from J, leaving 14 bases between. The CDR3 DNA follows: TGTGCCAGCAGCCGCGACTCGGAAGTCACAGATACGCAGTATTTT. Residues: CASSRDSEVTDTQYF.

V usage is TRBV20-1 and J usage is TRBJ2-7; unclear D gene. Germline V gene sequence: CDR1 DFQATT, CDR2 SNEGSKA (reference sequence). Trimming stripped 1 base from V and 1 base from J, with 5 bases between. The CDR3 totals 12 residues. The CDR3 sequence is CSARGLSYEQYF. CDR3 sequence (DNA): TGCAGTGCTAGAGGGCTGTCCTACGAGCAGTACTTC.

The sample holds one count of this clonotype. The chain is built from TRBV6-1 and TRBJ2-7; D might be TRBD1 (6 bases). This CDR3 comprises 12 residues. Germline V CDR1 and CDR2: MNHNS, SASEGT. The germline V and J ends were trimmed by 8 bases and 2 bases, with 10 bases remaining between them. Here the CDR3 DNA reads TGTGCCAGCGACAGGTCAGCCTACGAGCAGTACTTC. It encodes CASDRSAYEQYF.

This chain joins TRBV11-2 and TRBJ1-1; 7 nucleotides line up with TRBD1. The CDR3 has 15 residues. J was trimmed by 3 bases and V by 5 bases; bases with no gene match: 9. The V gene's germline CDR1 is SGHAT and CDR2 FQNNGV. In DNA form, the CDR3 reads TGTGCCAGCAGCCAAACTCACAGGGGTGACACTGAAGCTTTCTTT. It is translated as CASSQTHRGDTEAFF.

This clonotype was counted only a few times. The chain is built from TRBV5-1 and TRBJ2-7, with 14 bases lining up with TRBD2. V dropped 4 bases and J dropped 5; count of bases not matched to a gene: 8. The CDR3 is 16 amino acids. Germline V gene lookup returns CDR1 SGHRS and CDR2 YFSETQ. The CDR3 DNA is TGCGCCAGCAGCCTTCAACCGGGACTAGCGGGAGACGAGCAGTACTTC. This translates into CASSLQPGLAGDEQYF. The full variable domain, in which reference TRBV5-1 and TRBJ2-7 provide the parts outside the CDR3, is KAGVTQTPRYLIKTRGQQVTLSCSPISGHRSVSWYQQTPGQGLQFLFEYFSETQRNKGNFPGRFSGRQFSNSRSEMNVSTLELGDSALYLCASSLQPGLAGDEQYFGPGTRLTVT.

This clonotype turned up a few times. This sequence joins TRBV27 and TRBJ2-5; 9 nucleotides align to TRBD1. The CDR3 contains 15 residues. V shed 3 bases, J shed 1 base, and the junction held 3 bases outside the gene matches. Germline V gene lookup returns CDR1 MNHEY and CDR2 SMNVEV (reference sequence). The CDR3 DNA sequence: TGTGCCAGCAGTTTGGCGACAGGGGGCCAAGAGACCCAGTACTTC. This gives the protein CASSLATGGQETQYF.

This clonotype was counted at least ten times. The chain employs TRBV25-1 and TRBJ1-1, with a weak D call TRBD1 (5 bases). The CDR3 loop spans 16 amino acids. V was shortened by 4 bases and J by 0 bases, with 15 bases between the two germline ends. Germline V gene data show CDR1 as MGHDK and CDR2 as SYGVNS. CDR3 nucleotide sequence: TGTGCCAGCAGTGCCATCCTGGACAACATGAACACTGAAGCTTTCTTT. Protein product: CASSAILDNMNTEAFF.

On this clonotype: One junction end does not reproduce the germline sequence, and a read error may be involved. The chain carries TRBV29-1 and TRBJ1-1; D may be TRBD1 (5 bases). The CDR3 loop spans 13 amino acids. Germline CDR1 reads SQVTM; CDR2 reads ANQGSEA. The CDR3 region has the DNA TGCAGCGTTCAAGAGGGGAGTAGAACTGAAGCTTTCTTT. It codes for CSVQEGSRTEAFF.

This chain joins TRBV5-1 and TRBJ2-7; TRBD1 matches at 7 bases. With V trimmed by 7 bases and J by 2 bases, 9 bases remained unmatched. The CDR3 consists of 14 residues. CDR1 is SGHRS and CDR2 is YFSETQ in the germline V gene. The CDR3 nucleotides read TGCGCCAGCTCACACGGGCAGGGGGCCTACGAGCAGTACTTC. This gives the protein CASSHGQGAYEQYF.

The chain employs TRBV19 and TRBJ1-1, with 7 nucleotides matching TRBD1. CDR1 is LNHDA, CDR2 SQIVND, per germline (reference sequence). This CDR3 spans 16 amino acids. Trimming at V came to 3 bases and at J to 8 bases, leaving 15 bases not matched to a gene. CDR3 coding DNA: TGTGCCAGTAGTATTTCCCGAAGGGACAGCCCAGTAGAAGCTTTCTTT. Its translation: CASSISRRDSPVEAFF.

This clonotype has more than one count but fewer than ten. J is TRBJ2-7 and V is TRBV7-8, with D possibly TRBD1 on 6 matching bases. This CDR3 is 16 amino acids long. With 1 base removed from V and 1 base from J, the gap between germline ends came to 14 bases. Germline V gives CDR1 SGHVS, CDR2 FQNEAQ. CDR3 in amino acids: CASSLGGPAQSYEQYF. The DNA of the CDR3 is TGTGCCAGCAGCTTAGGGGGGCCGGCGCAATCCTACGAGCAGTACTTC.

About this clonotype: The junction differs from germline at one of its ends, possibly a read error. The chain combines TRBV12-3 or TRBV12-4 with TRBJ2-5; 11 bases line up with TRBD1. CDR3 length equals 16 residues. CDR3 nucleotides: TGTGCCAGCAGCCCCGGGACAGGGGGGCATCAAGGGACCCAGTACTTC. As protein: CASSPGTGGHQGTQYF.

This clonotype showed up just a few times. The rearrangement links TRBV24-1 to TRBJ2-2, with a weak D call TRBD1 (6 bases). Trimming shortened V by 3 bases and J by 7 bases, and 14 bases separated the two germline ends. This CDR3 region has 15 residues. Looked up from germline, CDR1 is KGHDR and CDR2 is SFDVKD. CDR3 residues: CATSDPRGGGGELFF. The CDR3 nucleotides are TGTGCCACCAGTGATCCCCGTGGGGGCGGCGGGGAGCTGTTTTTT.

The chain couples TRBV7-2 to TRBJ2-2; 8 bases fit TRBD1. With 2 bases clipped from V and 5 bases from J, the junction kept 4 bases outside the gene matches. This CDR3 has 15 amino acids. From germline, CDR1 is SGHTA and CDR2 FQGNSA. CDR3 DNA: TGTGCCAGCAGCTTACAGGGGGCGCTTACCGGGGAGCTGTTTTTT. It codes for CASSLQGALTGELFF.

The rearrangement links TRBV7-2 to TRBJ2-7; tentative D call: TRBD2 (5 bases). The CDR3 loop spans 17 amino acids. From germline, CDR1 is SGHTA and CDR2 FQGNSA. V was pared by 1 base and J by 2 bases, with 18 bases between. The CDR3 loop is CASSLDHSVQIPYEQYF. The CDR3, as DNA: TGTGCCAGCAGCTTAGATCATAGCGTTCAGATCCCCTACGAGCAGTACTTC.

This chain joins TRBV6-2 or TRBV6-3 and TRBJ2-1, with 8 nucleotides matching TRBD2. Germline loops: CDR1 MNHEY, CDR2 SVGEGT. CDR3 length: 17 residues. V was pared by 2 bases and J by 6 bases, with 12 bases of the junction left unmatched. The CDR3 bases are TGTGCCAGCAGTTACCCGCGGACGGCGGGGGGCCCCAATGAGCAGTTCTTC. Its protein product is CASSYPRTAGGPNEQFF.

This clonotype was seen a handful of times. The rearrangement uses TRBV24-1 and TRBJ2-1; TRBD2 aligns across 10 bases. The trim removed 3 bases at V and 4 bases at J, leaving 5 bases unmatched. Germline CDR1 and CDR2: KGHDR and SFDVKD. This CDR3 contains 16 residues. The CDR3 coding sequence is TGTGCCACCAGTGATCCTCAGCGGGAGGGATACAATGAGCAGTTCTTC. As protein: CATSDPQREGYNEQFF.

This clonotype was seen a few times. The chain recombines TRBV25-1 with TRBJ2-3; no reliable D call. V was cut by 3 bases and J by 1 base, with 11 bases left in between. The CDR3 consists of 15 residues. Germline V gene lookup returns CDR1 MGHDK and CDR2 SYGVNS. Here the CDR3 DNA reads TGTGCCAGCAGTGATGTTACTCTGGGCACAGATACGCAGTATTTT. Its protein is CASSDVTLGTDTQYF.

This clonotype appeared a few times. This chain joins TRBV18 and TRBJ2-7, with D perhaps TRBD1 or TRBD2 (6 bases each). CDR1 and CDR2 from the germline V gene are KGHSH and LQKENI. The CDR3 covers 16 residues. Trimming took off 0 bases at V and 3 bases at J, with 15 bases between the two ends. The CDR3 DNA sequence: TGTGCCAGCTCACCACCGGCCCCGGGGGCGGGCTACGAGCAGTACTTC. The encoded protein is CASSPPAPGAGYEQYF.

The table lists this clonotype with a few counts. This chain connects TRBV4-1 to TRBJ1-6, with unresolved D. Germline V gene data show CDR1 as MGHRA and CDR2 as YSYEKL. The CDR3 covers 16 residues. V was pared by 3 bases and J by 0 bases, with 9 bases between. CDR3 in amino acids: CASSQGTSSYNSPLHF. The CDR3 DNA reads as TGCGCCAGCAGCCAGGGCACGAGCTCCTATAATTCACCCCTCCACTTT.

This clonotype was observed once. The chain couples TRBV7-8 to TRBJ2-7; 7 bases line up with TRBD1. J lost 0 bases, V lost 3 bases, and 8 bases had no gene match. CDR3 length: 16 amino acids. Germline V lookup: CDR1 SGHVS, CDR2 FQNEAQ. The CDR3 protein is CASSFNQGEYSYEQYF. The CDR3 region has the DNA TGTGCCAGCAGCTTTAACCAGGGGGAGTACTCCTACGAGCAGTACTTC.